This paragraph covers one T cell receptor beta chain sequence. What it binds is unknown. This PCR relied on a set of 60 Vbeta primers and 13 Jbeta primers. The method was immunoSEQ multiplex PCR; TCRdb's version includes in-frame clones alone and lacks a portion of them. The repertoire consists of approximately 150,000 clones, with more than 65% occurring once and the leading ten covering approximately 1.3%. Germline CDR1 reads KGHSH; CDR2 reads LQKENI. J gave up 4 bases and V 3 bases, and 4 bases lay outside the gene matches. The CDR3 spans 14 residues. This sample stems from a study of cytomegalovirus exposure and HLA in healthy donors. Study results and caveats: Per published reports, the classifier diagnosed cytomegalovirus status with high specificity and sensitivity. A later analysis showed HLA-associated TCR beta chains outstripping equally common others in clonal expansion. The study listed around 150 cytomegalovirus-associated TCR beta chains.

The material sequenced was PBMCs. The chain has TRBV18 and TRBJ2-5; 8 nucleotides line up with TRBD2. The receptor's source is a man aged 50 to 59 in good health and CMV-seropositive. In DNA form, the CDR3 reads TGTGCCAGCTCACCCAGGAGCGGGGGAGAGACCCAGTACTTC. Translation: CASSPRSGGETQYF.